This record covers a single TCR beta chain. Its antigen target is currently unknown. It has no much larger one-base neighbor in the sample; base qualities were not kept. Set within a cohort of healthcare workers in London, UK, this nested case-control study involved weekly PCR testing of nasopharyngeal swabs along with blood sampling. Between 23 and 31 March 2020, the week of the UK lockdown, healthcare workers were enrolled and then followed up weekly for as long as 16 weeks. The method was 5' RACE. For sequencing, a NextSeq 500 was employed. Unique molecular identifiers were attached to individual cDNA molecules in the TCR library protocol so that sequencing error and PCR bias could be corrected. TCR alpha and beta chains were both sequenced, and the abundances of alpha and beta sequences in each sample were closely correlated with each other. From the authors' description of their analysis: Decombinator V4 was used to perform V gene, J gene and CDR3 annotation of TCR sequences. Expanded TCRs were defined as changing significantly between any two time points under a Poisson model with p below 0.0001. TCR abundances were normalised to the total number of TCRs sequenced per sample and were expressed as counts per million. TRAV1-2 paired with TRAJ12, TRAJ20 or TRAJ33 defined MAIT TCRs, while TRAV10 paired with TRAJ18 defined iNKT TCRs. VDJdb, accessed 1 November 2021, was searched for CMV, EBV and SARS-CoV-2 annotated TCRs, with TCRs annotated for multiple antigens excluded. TCRdb reprocessing: public reads trimmed at Q25 with fastp, clones called with MiXCR, in-frame beta chains kept. Rows are combined by CDR3 protein, so each entry shows the most common genes and DNA. The V and J calls and clone size come from TCRdb's table, not from the authors' own analysis. Across this sample there are 45,000 to 55,000 distinct CDR3 sequences, with roughly 6.5% seen only once. Less than 5% of the sample belongs to the ten largest clones.

This specimen comes from a study of early T cells in non-severe SARS-CoV-2 infection (dated by TCRdb to about 2021). Study-wide context: Because TCR sequencing relied on bulk RNA taken from unsorted whole blood, pairing of alpha and beta chains was not possible.

At the junction V is shortened by 5 bases and J by 5 bases; bases outside the gene matches: 8. Sequences SGHTA (CDR1) and FQGNSA (CDR2) are obtained from the germline V gene. The CDR3 goes from the cysteine to the phenylalanine over 15 residues. The DNA shown is the 45-base CDR3, in frame from base 1. The full study reports these points: Matching against VDJdb was skewed toward anti-spike CD8 responses, likely underestimated virus-specific expansions, and missed private and CD4 specificities.

The chain was built from TRBV7-2 and TRBJ1-4; the junction holds 7 bases that match TRBD1. The receptor was isolated from an adult who was a healthcare worker with PCR-confirmed SARS-CoV-2 infection or an uninfected control (not recorded which). The material sequenced was whole blood. The CDR3 in this case is CASSLVGTANEKLFF. The sequenced DNA is TGTGCCAGCAGCCTAGTTGGGACAGCAAATGAAAAACTGTTTTTT.